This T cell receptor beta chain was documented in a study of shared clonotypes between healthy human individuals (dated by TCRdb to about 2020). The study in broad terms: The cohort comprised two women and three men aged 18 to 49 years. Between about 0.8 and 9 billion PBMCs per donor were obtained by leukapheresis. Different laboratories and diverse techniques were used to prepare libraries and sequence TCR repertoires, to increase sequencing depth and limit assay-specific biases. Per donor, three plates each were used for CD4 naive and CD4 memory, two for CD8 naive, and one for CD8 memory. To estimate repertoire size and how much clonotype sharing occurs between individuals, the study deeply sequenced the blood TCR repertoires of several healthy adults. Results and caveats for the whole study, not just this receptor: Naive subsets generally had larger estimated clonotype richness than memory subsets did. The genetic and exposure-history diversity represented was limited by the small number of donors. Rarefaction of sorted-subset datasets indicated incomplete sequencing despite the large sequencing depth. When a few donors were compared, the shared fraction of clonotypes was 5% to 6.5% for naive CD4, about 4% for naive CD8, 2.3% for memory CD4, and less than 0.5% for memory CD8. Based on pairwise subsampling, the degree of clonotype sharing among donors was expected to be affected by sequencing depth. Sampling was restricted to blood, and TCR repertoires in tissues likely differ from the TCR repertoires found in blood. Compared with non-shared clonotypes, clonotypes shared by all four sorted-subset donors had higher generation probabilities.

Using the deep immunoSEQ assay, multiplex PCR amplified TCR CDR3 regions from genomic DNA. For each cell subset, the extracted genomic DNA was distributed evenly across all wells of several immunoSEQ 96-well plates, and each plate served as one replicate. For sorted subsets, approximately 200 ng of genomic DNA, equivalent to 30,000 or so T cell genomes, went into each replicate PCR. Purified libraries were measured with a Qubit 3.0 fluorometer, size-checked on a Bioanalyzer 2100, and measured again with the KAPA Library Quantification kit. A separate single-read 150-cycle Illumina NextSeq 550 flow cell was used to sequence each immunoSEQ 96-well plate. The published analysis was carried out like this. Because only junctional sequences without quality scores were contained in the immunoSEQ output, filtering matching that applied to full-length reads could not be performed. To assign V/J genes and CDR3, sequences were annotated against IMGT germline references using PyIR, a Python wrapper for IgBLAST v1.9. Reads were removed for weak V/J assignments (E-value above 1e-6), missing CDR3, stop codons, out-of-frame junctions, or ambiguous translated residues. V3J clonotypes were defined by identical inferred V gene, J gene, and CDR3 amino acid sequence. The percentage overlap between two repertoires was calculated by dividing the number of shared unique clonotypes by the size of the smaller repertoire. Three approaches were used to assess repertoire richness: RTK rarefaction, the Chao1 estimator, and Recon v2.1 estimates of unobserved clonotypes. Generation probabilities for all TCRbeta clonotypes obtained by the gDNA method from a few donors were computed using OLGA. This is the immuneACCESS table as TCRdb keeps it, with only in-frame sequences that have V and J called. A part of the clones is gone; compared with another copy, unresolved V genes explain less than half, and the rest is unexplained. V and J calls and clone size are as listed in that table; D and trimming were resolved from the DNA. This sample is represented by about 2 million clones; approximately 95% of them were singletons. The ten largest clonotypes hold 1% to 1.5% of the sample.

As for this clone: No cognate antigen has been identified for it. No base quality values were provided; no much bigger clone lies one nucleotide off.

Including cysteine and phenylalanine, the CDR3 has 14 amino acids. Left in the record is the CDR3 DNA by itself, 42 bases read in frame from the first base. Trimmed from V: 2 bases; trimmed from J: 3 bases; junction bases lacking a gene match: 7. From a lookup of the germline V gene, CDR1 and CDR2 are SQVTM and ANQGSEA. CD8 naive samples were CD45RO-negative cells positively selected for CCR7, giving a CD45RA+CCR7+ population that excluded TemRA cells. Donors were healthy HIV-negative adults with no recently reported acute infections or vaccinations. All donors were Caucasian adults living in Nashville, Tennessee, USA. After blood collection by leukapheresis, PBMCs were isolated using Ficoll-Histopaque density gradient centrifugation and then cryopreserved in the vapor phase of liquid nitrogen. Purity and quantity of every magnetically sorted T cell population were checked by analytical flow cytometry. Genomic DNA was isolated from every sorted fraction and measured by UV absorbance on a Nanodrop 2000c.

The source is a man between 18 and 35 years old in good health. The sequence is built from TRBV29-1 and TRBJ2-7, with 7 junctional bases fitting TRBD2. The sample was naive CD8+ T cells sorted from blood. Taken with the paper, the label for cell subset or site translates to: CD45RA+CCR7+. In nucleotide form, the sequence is TGCAGCGTTGAACTGGCTAGCGGAGACTACGAGCAGTACTTC. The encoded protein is CSVELASGDYEQYF.